The entry that follows covers one T cell receptor (beta chain) sequence. The antigen is undetermined. The entry originates in a study of blood T cells in healthy people across ages. Across the whole study: T cells yielded about one barcoded beta molecule per two cells through template switching. Overall study findings and caveats: Long-lived donors exceeded aged donors in naive CD4+ cells and diversity.

Germline V gene sequence: CDR1 MDHEN, CDR2 SYDVKM. Trimming cost V 7 bases and J 2 bases, with 12 bases left between them. The CDR3 loop spans 14 amino acids. Primers used in a second PCR of about 6 to 11 cycles were a sample-barcoded 5' primer and a J-beta primer mix. Every cDNA molecule bore a tag from a template-switch adaptor containing 12 random nucleotides. Individual samples furnished no less than 2.5 million CDR3-containing paired-end reads apiece. TCRdb reprocessed the 5' RACE reads with MiXCR, giving one entry per CDR3 protein. The sample shows about 1.4 million distinct CDR3 sequences, almost 60% of them seen only once.

This TCR was sampled from a man younger than 35 in good health. Sequencing was performed on blood. The chain combines TRBV28 with TRBJ2-1; perhaps D is TRBD1 or TRBD2 (6 bases each). The CDR3: CASNRGRTYNEQFF. The CDR3 bases are TGTGCCAGCAATCGGGGGCGCACCTACAATGAGCAGTTCTTC. The variable domain in full, with the rest retrieved from reference TRBV28 and TRBJ2-1, is DVKVTQSSRYLVKRTGEKVFLECVQDMDHENMFWYRQDPGLGLRLIYFSYDVKMKEKGDIPEGYSVSREKKERFSLILESASTNQTSMYLCASNRGRTYNEQFFGPGTRLTVL.